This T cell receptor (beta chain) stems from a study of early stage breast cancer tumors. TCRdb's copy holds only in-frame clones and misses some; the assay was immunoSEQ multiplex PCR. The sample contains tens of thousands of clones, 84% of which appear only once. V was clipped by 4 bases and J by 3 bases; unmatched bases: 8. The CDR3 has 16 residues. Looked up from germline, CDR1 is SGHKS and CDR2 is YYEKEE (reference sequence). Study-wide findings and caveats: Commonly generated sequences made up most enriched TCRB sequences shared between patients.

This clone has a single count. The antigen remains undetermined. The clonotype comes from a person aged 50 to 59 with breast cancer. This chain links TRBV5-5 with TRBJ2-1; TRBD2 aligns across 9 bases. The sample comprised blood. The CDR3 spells CASSPAGTSLYNEQFF. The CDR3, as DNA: TGTGCCAGCAGCCCAGCCGGGACTAGCCTCTACAATGAGCAGTTCTTC.